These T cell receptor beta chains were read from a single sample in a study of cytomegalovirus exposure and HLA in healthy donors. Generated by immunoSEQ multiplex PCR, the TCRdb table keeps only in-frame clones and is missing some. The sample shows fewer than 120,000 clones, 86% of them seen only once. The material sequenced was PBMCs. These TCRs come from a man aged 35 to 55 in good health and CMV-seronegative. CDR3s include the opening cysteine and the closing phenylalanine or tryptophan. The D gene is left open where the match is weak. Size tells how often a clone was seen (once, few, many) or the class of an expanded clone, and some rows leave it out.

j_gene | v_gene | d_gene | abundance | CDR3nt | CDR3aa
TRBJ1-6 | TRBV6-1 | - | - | TGTGCCAGCAGTGAGGCCGGACTGCCGTATTCACCCCTCCACTTT | CASSEAGLPYSPLHF
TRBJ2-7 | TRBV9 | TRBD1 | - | TGTGCCAGCAGCGTAGACCAGGGGGCGCGAGAGCAGTACTTC | CASSVDQGAREQYF
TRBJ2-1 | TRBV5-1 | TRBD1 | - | TGCGCCAGCACCTCCGGGACAGGGCTATTTAATGAGCAGTTCTTC | CASTSGTGLFNEQFF
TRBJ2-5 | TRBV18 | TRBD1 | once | TGTGCCAGCTCACTATCAGGGGGTCGGGAGACCCAGTACTTC | CASSLSGGRETQYF
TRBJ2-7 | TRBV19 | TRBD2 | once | TGTGCCAGTAGCCGCCGGGGGGTTGGGGGCTACGAGCAGTACTTC | CASSRRGVGGYEQYF
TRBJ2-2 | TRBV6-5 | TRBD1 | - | TGTGCCAGCAGTTGGACCGGGACAGGGGTCACCGGGGAGCTGTTTTTT | CASSWTGTGVTGELFF
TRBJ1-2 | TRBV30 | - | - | TGTGCCTGGAGAGGGGCCTATGGCTACACCTTC | CAWRGAYGYTF
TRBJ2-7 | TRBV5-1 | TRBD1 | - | TGCGCCAGCAGCTTGGGGACAGGGCTCTACGAGCAGTACTTC | CASSLGTGLYEQYF
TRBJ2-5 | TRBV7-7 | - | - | TGTGCCAGCAGCTTAGCGGCAGGAGGAATGGAGACCCAGTACTTC | CASSLAAGGMETQYF
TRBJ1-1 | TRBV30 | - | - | TGTGCCTGGAGGTCGAAAGGGGAGAACACTGAAGCTTTCTTT | CAWRSKGENTEAFF
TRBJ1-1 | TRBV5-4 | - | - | TGTGCCAGCAGCTTGGAAGCCACGCGCGAAGCTTTCTTT | CASSLEATREAFF
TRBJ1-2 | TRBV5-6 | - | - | TGTGCCAGCAGCGAGGACAAGAACTATGGCTACACCTTC | CASSEDKNYGYTF
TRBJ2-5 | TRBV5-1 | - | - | TGCGCCAGCAGCTTTTCAGGGTTCCCAGAAGAGACCCAGTACTTC | CASSFSGFPEETQYF
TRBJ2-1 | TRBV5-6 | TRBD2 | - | TGTGCCAGCAGCTTTACTAGCGGGGTGATATACAATGAGCAGTTCTTC | CASSFTSGVIYNEQFF
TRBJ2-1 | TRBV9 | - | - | TGTGCCAGCAGCGTAGGTCCAAGGGGCGTCAATGAGCAGTTCTTC | CASSVGPRGVNEQFF
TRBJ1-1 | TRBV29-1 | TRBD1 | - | TGCAGCGCTAGATTCAGGACAGGGTTGGGGGTTGTGGCTGAAGCTTTCTTT | CSARFRTGLGVVAEAFF
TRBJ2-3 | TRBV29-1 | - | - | TGCAGCTGGGGGGGCCCAGATACGCAGTATTTT | CSWGGPDTQYF
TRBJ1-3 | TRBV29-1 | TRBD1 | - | TGCAGCGTTGTAACGCCTCTCTCTTCAACAGGGGCTTACGGAAACACCATATATTTT | CSVVTPLSSTGAYGNTIYF
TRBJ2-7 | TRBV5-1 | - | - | TGCGCCAGCGGCTTTACGGTCGGCGAGCAGTACTTC | CASGFTVGEQYF
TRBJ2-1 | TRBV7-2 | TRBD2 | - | TGTGCCAGCAGCTCTTTCCTAGCGGGGGGCCCCCCTTCCTACAATGAGCAGTTCTTC | CASSSFLAGGPPSYNEQFF
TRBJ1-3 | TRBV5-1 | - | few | TGCGCCAGCAGCTCGGGACAAGGAAACACCATATATTTT | CASSSGQGNTIYF
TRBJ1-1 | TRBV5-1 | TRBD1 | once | TGCGCCAGCAGACCCGGGACAGGGGTTGAAGCTTTCTTT | CASRPGTGVEAFF
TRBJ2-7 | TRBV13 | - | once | TGTGCCAGCAGCTCCCCTTTCCGGGACTCTCCCTACTCCTACGAGCAGTACTTC | CASSSPFRDSPYSYEQYF
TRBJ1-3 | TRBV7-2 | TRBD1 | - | TGTGCCAGCAATCCTGGTGGGACAGGGGGCGCCGGAAACACCATATATTTT | CASNPGGTGGAGNTIYF
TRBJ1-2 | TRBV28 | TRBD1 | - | TGTGCCAGCAGCCCCGGACAGGGCTATGGCTACACCTTC | CASSPGQGYGYTF
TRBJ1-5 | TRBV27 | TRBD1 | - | TGTGCCAGCAGGTCAGACAGGGGGCGAAATCAGCCCCAGCATTTT | CASRSDRGRNQPQHF
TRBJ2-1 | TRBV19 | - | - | TGTGCCAGTCAAGACAGGGAGGCCTACAATGAGCAGTTCTTC | CASQDREAYNEQFF
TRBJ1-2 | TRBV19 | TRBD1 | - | TGTGCCAGTAGTCCCCTGGACAGGATCTATGGCTACACCTTC | CASSPLDRIYGYTF
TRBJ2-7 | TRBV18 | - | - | TGTGCCAGCTCACCGAGTCTGTACTACGAGCAGTACTTC | CASSPSLYYEQYF
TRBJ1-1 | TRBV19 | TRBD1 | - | TGTGCCAGTAGTATTCCCGGGAAGGGGGCAGAGAAAGCTTTCTTT | CASSIPGKGAEKAFF
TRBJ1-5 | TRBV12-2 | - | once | TGTGCAAGTCGCTCGCACGAAAAGTCCCTTCAAACAGGGGCAGGTCAGCCCCAGCATTTT | CASRSHEKSLQTGAGQPQHF
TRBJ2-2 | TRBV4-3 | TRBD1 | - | TGCGCCAGCAGCCAAGATCAGGGGGCCGGGGAGCTGTTTTTT | CASSQDQGAGELFF
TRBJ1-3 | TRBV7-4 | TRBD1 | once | TGTGCCAGCAGCTCTTTGACAGGGGGTAACTCTCCTAGCTCTGGAAACACCATATATTTT | CASSSLTGGNSPSSGNTIYF
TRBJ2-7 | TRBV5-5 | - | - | TGTGCCAGCAGCGAGGGGCAGGACAGACGTTACGAGCAGTACTTC | CASSEGQDRRYEQYF
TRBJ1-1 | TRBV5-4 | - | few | TGTGCCAGCAGCTTCGGCAGGGGATCCGCTGAAGCTTTCTTT | CASSFGRGSAEAFF
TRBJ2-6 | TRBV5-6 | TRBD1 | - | TGTGCCAGCAGCCCGGGGACAGTTCTTCGCTCTGGGGCCAACGTCCTGACTTTC | CASSPGTVLRSGANVLTF
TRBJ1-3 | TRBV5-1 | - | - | TGCGCCAGCAGCTATGGGGGGACCTCCTCTGGAAACACCATATATTTT | CASSYGGTSSGNTIYF
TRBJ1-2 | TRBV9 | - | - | TGTGCCAGCAGCGTACAGGGGAATGGCTACACCTTC | CASSVQGNGYTF
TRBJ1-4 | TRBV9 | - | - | TGTGCCAGCAGCGCCTCCGCGGGTGTGGGAGAAAAACTGTTTTTT | CASSASAGVGEKLFF
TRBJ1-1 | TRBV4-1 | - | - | TGCGCCAGCAGCCAAGATTTCCCGGGTCTGAACACTGAAGCTTTCTTT | CASSQDFPGLNTEAFF
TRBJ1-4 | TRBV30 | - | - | TGTGCCTGGAGCCAGGAGGGGAGAGTAAAACTGTTTTTT | CAWSQEGRVKLFF
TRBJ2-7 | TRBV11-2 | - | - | TGTGCCAGCAGCCCTCAGCGGTTGGAGCAGTACTTC | CASSPQRLEQYF
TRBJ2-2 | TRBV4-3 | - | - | TGCGCCAGCAGCCAAGATATGACAGGGAACACCGGGGAGCTGTTTTTT | CASSQDMTGNTGELFF
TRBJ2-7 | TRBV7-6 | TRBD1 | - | TGTGCCAGCAGCCCGGGACAGGGGTACTCCGAGCAGTACTTC | CASSPGQGYSEQYF
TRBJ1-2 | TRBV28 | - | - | TGTGCCAGCTTGTCAGGGCTTAACTATGGCTACACCTTC | CASLSGLNYGYTF
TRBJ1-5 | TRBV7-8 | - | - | TGTGCCAGCAGCTTATCGGACAGTGTGCGGCAGCCCCAGCATTTT | CASSLSDSVRQPQHF
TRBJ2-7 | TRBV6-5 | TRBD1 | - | TGTGCCAGCAGGGTAAGACAGGGAGCCGAGCAGTACTTC | CASRVRQGAEQYF
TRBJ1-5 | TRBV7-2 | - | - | TGTGCCAGCAGCGGCCAGGGCTCGCCCCAGCATTTT | CASSGQGSPQHF
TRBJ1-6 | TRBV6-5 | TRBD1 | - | TGTGCCAGCAGAATAGCCGGGACAGGGGCTTCACCCCTCCACTTT | CASRIAGTGASPLHF
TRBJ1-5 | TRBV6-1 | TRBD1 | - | TGTGCCAGCAGATTACAGGGGGCGGTGGCTCAGCCCCAGCATTTT | CASRLQGAVAQPQHF